Below, 17 T cell receptor beta chains from the same sample are listed, as sequenced in a study of T-cell reconstitution after alpha-beta-depleted transplantation in children. A TCRbeta library incorporating unique molecular identifiers was prepared. Each CDR3 protein gets one entry after TCRdb re-called the PCR reads with MiXCR. The sample holds some 500,000 distinct CDR3 sequences, around 16% seen once. Specimen: PBMCs from the stem cell graft donor, collected from the stem cell graft. The receptors here all came from a human donor who donated a stem cell graft to a child with acute lymphoblastic leukemia.

The J gene is TRBJ2-1, the V gene TRBV5-6; TRBD2 might be the D (5 bases). V was shortened by 1 base and J by 5 bases, with 13 bases between the two germline ends. CDR1 SGHDT and CDR2 YYEEEE come from the germline V gene. CDR3 length: 15 residues. CDR3 residues: CASSLLLGGHNEQFF. CDR3 nucleotides: TGTGCCAGCAGCTTGCTACTAGGCGGGCACAATGAGCAGTTCTTC.

This clonotype was seen a few times. The chain employs TRBV27 and TRBJ2-7; 7 positions match TRBD2. Losses at the gene ends were 5 bases for V and 3 bases for J; bases not matched to a gene: 7. The CDR3 runs to 14 residues. Germline V gene lookup returns CDR1 MNHEY and CDR2 SMNVEV (reference sequence). The CDR3 DNA is TGTGCCAGCAGTCCGGCGGGAGTATACTACGAGCAGTACTTC. Translating gives CASSPAGVYYEQYF.

This clonotype was seen repeatedly, ten times or more. The chain joins TRBV5-1 to TRBJ2-1, with 12 bases fitting TRBD2. V was pared by 4 bases and J by 5 bases, with 7 bases of the junction left unmatched. Germline CDR1 SGHRS, CDR2 YFSETQ. CDR3 length: 16 residues. The CDR3 reads CASSLPGLAGNNEQFF. The CDR3 DNA reads TGCGCCAGCAGCCTACCCGGACTAGCGGGAAACAATGAGCAGTTCTTC.

This clonotype has a count of ten or more. The chain carries TRBV4-1 and TRBJ2-5; the D gene is possibly TRBD1 (6 bases). V lost 3 bases and J 5 bases, leaving 13 bases between the germline ends. The CDR3 is 14 residues long. Looked up from germline, CDR1 is MGHRA and CDR2 is YSYEKL. The CDR3 sequence is CASSHPAQGETQYF. DNA for the CDR3: TGCGCCAGCAGCCACCCGGCTCAGGGGGAGACCCAGTACTTC.

The V and J genes are TRBV6-4 and TRBJ1-1, with 7 nucleotides matching TRBD1. The CDR3 runs to 15 residues. From germline, CDR1 is MRHNA and CDR2 SNTAGT. Trimming at V came to 0 bases and at J to 2 bases, leaving 3 bases not matched to a gene. CDR3 amino acids: CASSDSPGGNTEAFF. In nucleotides, the CDR3 is TGTGCCAGCAGTGACTCGCCAGGGGGTAACACTGAAGCTTTCTTT.

This clonotype was detected only a few times. The chain joins TRBV6-2 or TRBV6-3 to TRBJ2-2; no reliable D call. This CDR3 is built from 11 residues. Looked up from germline, CDR1 is MNHEY and CDR2 is SVGEGT. The V gene lost 10 bases and the J gene lost 2 bases, with 5 bases spanning the gap. DNA for the CDR3: TGTGCCATCACTAACACCGGGGAGCTGTTTTTT. Its protein is CAITNTGELFF.

V is TRBV4-2 and J is TRBJ1-1; possible D gene TRBD1, 5 bases. Deletions cut 1 base from V and 4 bases from J, with 10 bases between. The CDR3 is 14 amino acids. Germline CDR1 reads LGHNA; CDR2 reads YNFKEQ. As DNA, the CDR3 is TGTGCCAGCAGCCAAGGGGGCAGATCCACTGAAGCTTTCTTT. Translated: CASSQGGRSTEAFF.

The CDR3 DNA is TGTGCCAGCAGCAAAGAGGGGAAGAACACTGAAGCTTTCTTT. Its translation: CASSKEGKNTEAFF. The V and J genes are TRBV7-9 and TRBJ1-1; D is perhaps TRBD1 (5 bases). The CDR3 spans 14 residues. Deletions cut 5 bases from V and 1 base from J, with 11 bases between. The V gene's germline CDR1 is SEHNR and CDR2 FQNEAQ (reference sequence).

This clonotype was observed a few times. This chain links TRBV6-5 with TRBJ2-5; D perhaps matches TRBD2 (5 bases). The CDR3 consists of 16 residues. CDR1 and CDR2 (germline): MNHEY, SVGAGI. V was trimmed by 2 bases and J by 5 bases, leaving 18 bases between them. The CDR3: CASSYGNPRGRETQYF. The CDR3 DNA reads as TGTGCCAGCAGTTACGGGAACCCCCGGGGTAGGGAGACCCAGTACTTC.

This clonotype was detected only a few times. The rearrangement links TRBV12-3 or TRBV12-4 to TRBJ2-4, with D possibly being TRBD2 (5 bases). Trimming shortened V by 0 bases and J by 1 base, and 13 bases separated the two germline ends. This CDR3 is built from 17 residues. CDR3 in DNA: TGTGCCAGCAGTTTAGCGCTGGAGGTAAAGGCCAAAAACATTCAGTACTTC. This translates into CASSLALEVKAKNIQYF.

V gene TRBV6-1 combines with J gene TRBJ2-7; no clear D. Deletions cut 6 bases from V and 0 bases from J, with 12 bases between. There are 14 residues in the CDR3. Germline CDR1 reads MNHNS; CDR2 reads SASEGT. The CDR3: CASSSGGSSYEQYF. The CDR3 DNA reads TGTGCCAGCAGCTCGGGCGGCAGCTCCTACGAGCAGTACTTC.

This clonotype came up a few times. The CDR3 reads CASSQDRADTQYF. Here the CDR3 DNA reads TGTGCCAGCAGCCAAGACAGGGCAGATACGCAGTATTTT. This sequence joins TRBV3-1 and TRBJ2-3; D perhaps matches TRBD1 (5 bases). Germline V gene data show CDR1 as LGHDT and CDR2 as YNNKEL (reference sequence). V was shortened by 0 bases and J by 4 bases, with 5 bases between the two germline ends. The CDR3 is 13 residues long.

This chain connects TRBV30 to TRBJ2-7, with D unresolved. Between the trimmed V and J ends, which lost 1 base and 3 bases, there was a span of 10 bases. The CDR3 has 13 residues. CDR1 and CDR2 from the germline V gene are GTSNPN and SVGIG (reference sequence). The CDR3: CAWSAEVLYEQYF. CDR3 in DNA: TGTGCCTGGAGTGCCGAGGTACTCTACGAGCAGTACTTC.

The CDR3 region is CASSPDRVGTGELFF. CDR3 coding DNA: TGTGCCAGCAGCCCTGACAGGGTGGGGACCGGGGAGCTGTTTTTT. The chain employs TRBV7-8 and TRBJ2-2, with 7 positions matching TRBD1. V lost 5 bases to trimming and J lost 5 bases; unmatched junction nucleotides: 8. CDR1 is SGHVS, CDR2 FQNEAQ, per germline. This CDR3 comprises 15 residues.

This clonotype was counted between two and nine times. The gene calls are TRBV7-9 and TRBJ2-7, with a possible D match to TRBD1 (5 bases). Germline CDR1 and CDR2: SEHNR and FQNEAQ (reference sequence). The ends were cut back, 1 base at V and 7 bases at J, with 11 bases in the middle. The CDR3 is made up of 13 amino acids. This CDR3 is CASSLGQSEEQYF. The CDR3 DNA follows: TGTGCCAGCAGCTTAGGACAGTCGGAGGAGCAGTACTTC.

The sample holds a few counts of this clonotype. This chain joins TRBV7-3 and TRBJ2-5, with D tentatively TRBD2 (6 bases). The ends were cut back, 1 base at V and 5 bases at J, with 11 bases in the middle. The CDR3 is 14 residues long. Germline loops: CDR1 SGHTA, CDR2 FQGTGA. The CDR3 sequence: CASSLIGSGETQYF. The CDR3 region has the DNA TGTGCCAGCAGCTTAATCGGGAGTGGGGAGACCCAGTACTTC.

This clonotype has more than one count but fewer than ten. This chain uses TRBV7-9 with TRBJ2-1, with no clear D. V dropped 1 base and J dropped 4 bases, with 11 bases sitting between them. The CDR3 is made up of 15 amino acids. Germline CDR1 reads SEHNR; CDR2 reads FQNEAQ (reference sequence). CDR3 protein: CASSLGLLSYNEQFF. CDR3 in DNA: TGTGCCAGCAGCTTAGGCCTCTTAAGTTACAATGAGCAGTTCTTC. The whole variable domain, filled in from reference TRBV7-9 and TRBJ2-1, reads DTGVSQNPRHKITKRGQNVTFRCDPISEHNRLYWYRQTLGQGPEFLTYFQNEAQLEKSRLLSDRFSAERPKGSFSTLEIQRTEQGDSAMYLCASSLGLLSYNEQFFGPGTRLTVL.